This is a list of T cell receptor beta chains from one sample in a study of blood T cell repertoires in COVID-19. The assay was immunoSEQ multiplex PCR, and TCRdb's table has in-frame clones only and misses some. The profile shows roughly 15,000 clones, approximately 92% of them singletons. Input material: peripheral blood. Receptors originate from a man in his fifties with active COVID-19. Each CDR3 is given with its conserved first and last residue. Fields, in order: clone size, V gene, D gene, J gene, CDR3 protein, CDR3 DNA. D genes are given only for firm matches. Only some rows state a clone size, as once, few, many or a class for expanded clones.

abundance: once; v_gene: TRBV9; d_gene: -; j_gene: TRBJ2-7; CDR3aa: CASSPGHQQGGEQYF; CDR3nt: TGTGCCAGCAGCCCGGGACACCAACAAGGAGGAGAGCAGTACTTC
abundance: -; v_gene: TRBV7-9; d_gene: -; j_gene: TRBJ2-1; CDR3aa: CASSFGDSSYNEQFF; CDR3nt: TGTGCCAGCAGCTTTGGAGATAGCTCCTACAATGAGCAGTTCTTC
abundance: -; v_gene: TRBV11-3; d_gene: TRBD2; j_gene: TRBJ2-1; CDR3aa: CASSLEPAGGGNEQFF; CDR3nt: TGTGCCAGCAGCTTAGAACCAGCGGGAGGGGGAAATGAGCAGTTCTTC
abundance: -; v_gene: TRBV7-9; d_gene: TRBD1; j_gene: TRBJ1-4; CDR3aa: CASSFRQGEFEKLFF; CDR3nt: TGTGCCAGCAGCTTCCGCCAGGGGGAATTTGAAAAACTGTTTTTT
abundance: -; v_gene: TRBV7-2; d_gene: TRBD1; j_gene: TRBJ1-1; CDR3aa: CASSIRTGKNTEAFF; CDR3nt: TGTGCCAGCAGCATACGGACAGGAAAGAACACTGAAGCTTTCTTT
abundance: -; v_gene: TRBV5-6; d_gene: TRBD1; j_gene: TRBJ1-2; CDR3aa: CASSFINRGITNYGYTF; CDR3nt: TGTGCCAGCAGCTTCATTAACAGGGGCATCACTAACTATGGCTACACCTTC
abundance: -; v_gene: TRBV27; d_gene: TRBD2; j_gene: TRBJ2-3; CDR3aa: CASSQPGLAVSDTQYF; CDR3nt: TGTGCCAGCAGTCAACCGGGACTAGCGGTCTCAGATACGCAGTATTTT
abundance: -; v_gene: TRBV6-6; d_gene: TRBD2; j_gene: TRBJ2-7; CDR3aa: CASSGSTYEQYF; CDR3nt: TGTGCCTCGAGCGGGAGTACCTACGAGCAGTACTTC
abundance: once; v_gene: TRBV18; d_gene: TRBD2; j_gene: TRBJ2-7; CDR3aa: CASSPGLAGFYEQYF; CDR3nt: TGTGCCAGCTCACCGGGACTAGCGGGCTTCTACGAGCAGTACTTC
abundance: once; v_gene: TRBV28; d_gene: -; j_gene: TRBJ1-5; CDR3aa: CASSITGIYSNQPQHF; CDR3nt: TGTGCCAGCAGTATTACAGGGATTTATAGCAATCAGCCCCAGCATTTT
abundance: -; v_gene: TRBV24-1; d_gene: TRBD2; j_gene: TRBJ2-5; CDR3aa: CATSDSGSGAFQETQYF; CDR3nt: TGTGCCACCAGTGATTCGGGTAGCGGGGCCTTCCAAGAGACCCAGTACTTC
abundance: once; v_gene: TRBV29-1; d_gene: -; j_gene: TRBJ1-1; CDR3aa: CSVDAGNTEAFF; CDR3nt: TGCAGCGTTGATGCGGGGAACACTGAAGCTTTCTTT
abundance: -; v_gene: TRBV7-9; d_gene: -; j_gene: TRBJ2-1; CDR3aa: CASSLPGVSSYNEQFF; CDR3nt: TGTGCCAGCAGCTTACCCGGGGTTAGCTCCTACAATGAGCAGTTCTTC
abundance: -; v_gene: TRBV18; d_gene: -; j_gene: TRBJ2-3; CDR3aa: CASSKISGYTDTQYF; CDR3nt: TGTGCCAGCTCAAAGATATCAGGGTACACAGATACGCAGTATTTT
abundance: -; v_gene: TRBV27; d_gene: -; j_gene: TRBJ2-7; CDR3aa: CASSYQTYSTIYEQYF; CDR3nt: TGTGCCAGCAGTTACCAAACGTACTCTACCATTTACGAGCAGTACTTC
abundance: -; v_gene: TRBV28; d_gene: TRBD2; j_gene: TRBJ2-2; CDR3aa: CASRSGTGYTGELFF; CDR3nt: TGTGCCAGCAGGAGCGGGACCGGCTACACCGGGGAGCTGTTTTTT
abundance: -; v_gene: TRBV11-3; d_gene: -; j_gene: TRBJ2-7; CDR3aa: CASSPPASEQYF; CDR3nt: TGTGCCAGCAGCCCCCCAGCGAGCGAGCAGTACTTC